The 30 T cell receptor beta chains below come from one sample, sequenced in a study of cytomegalovirus exposure and HLA in healthy donors. Repertoires were generated with immunoSEQ multiplex PCR, while TCRdb's copy carries only in-frame clones and drops some. Of more than 100,000 clones listed, over 75% are singletons. Sequencing was done on a sample of PBMCs. The receptors shown here come from a woman under 30 in good health and CMV-seropositive.

The chain employs TRBV5-6 and TRBJ1-6; the D gene is possibly TRBD1 (5 bases). CDR1 SGHDT and CDR2 YYEEEE come from the germline V gene. CDR3 length: 14 residues. V lost 4 bases and J 9 bases, leaving 14 bases between the germline ends. DNA for the CDR3: TGTGCCAGCAGCCCTCGGGGGAACGGTTCACCCCTCCACTTT. Translating it yields CASSPRGNGSPLHF.

This chain uses TRBV30 with TRBJ2-5; tentative D call: TRBD1 (5 bases). Trimming removed 0 bases from V and 5 bases from J, with 13 bases in between. This CDR3 comprises 14 residues. Germline loops: CDR1 GTSNPN, CDR2 SVGIG (reference sequence). The CDR3 DNA reads as TGTGCCTGGAGTGTACCCCCAGGGCTTGAGACCCAGTACTTC. Protein product: CAWSVPPGLETQYF.

V and J are TRBV9 and TRBJ1-3; D is unresolved. Germline lookup yields CDR1 SGDLS and CDR2 YYNGEE. CDR3 length: 14 amino acids. Trimming shortened V by 4 bases and J by 4 bases, and 12 bases separated the two germline ends. The chain's CDR3 is CASSSPREGNTIYF. Here the CDR3 DNA reads TGTGCCAGCAGCTCCCCCCGGGAGGGAAACACCATATATTTT.

This clone came up once. The chain links TRBV5-1 to TRBJ1-1, with 8 nucleotides matching TRBD1. The CDR3 has 15 amino acids. V was clipped by 5 bases and J by 0 bases; unmatched bases: 6. Per the germline V gene, CDR1 is SGHRS and CDR2 is YFSETQ. The CDR3, as DNA: TGCGCCAGCAGTTTTCGGACAGGGCTGAACACTGAAGCTTTCTTT. It specifies CASSFRTGLNTEAFF.

The CDR3 loop is CASSPLRVGSNQPQHF. The CDR3 coding sequence is TGTGCCAGCTCACCACTCAGGGTAGGGAGCAATCAGCCCCAGCATTTT. This chain connects TRBV18 to TRBJ1-5, with D maybe TRBD1 (5 bases). V was cut by 1 base and J by 1 base, with 11 bases left in between. CDR1 and CDR2 from the germline V gene are KGHSH and LQKENI. The CDR3 totals 16 residues.

The chain is built from TRBV5-4 and TRBJ2-7, with D tentatively TRBD2 (5 bases). In germline, CDR1 is SGHNT, CDR2 YYREEE (reference sequence). Trimming left V 0 bases short and J 4 bases short, with 14 bases between. The CDR3 is 15 residues long. The chain's CDR3 is CASSLVSGLSYEQYF. DNA for the CDR3: TGTGCCAGCAGCTTGGTGAGCGGCCTTAGTTACGAGCAGTACTTC.

This chain uses TRBV4-1 with TRBJ1-4; D not certain. The CDR3 totals 17 residues. Trimming took 1 base from V and 0 from J, leaving 12 bases between them. Germline V CDR1 and CDR2: MGHRA, YSYEKL. The CDR3 nucleotides are TGCGCCAGCAGCCAAGTTGAGGAGGGTGCAACTAATGAAAAACTGTTTTTT. This gives the protein CASSQVEEGATNEKLFF.

Note on this clone: Relative to the germline gene, one junction end is altered; a read error may explain this. V usage is TRBV20-1 and J usage is TRBJ1-1; D unresolved. The germline V gene has CDR1 DFQATT and CDR2 SNEGSKA (reference sequence). This CDR3 has 9 amino acids. DNA of the CDR3: TGCAGTGCTAGACCAACTCCATACTTT. Protein: CSARPTPYF.

The chain recombines TRBV11-1 with TRBJ2-7, with 7 bases matching TRBD1. Germline trimming cut 1 base from V and 2 bases from J; bases unmatched to any gene: 8. This CDR3 contains 16 residues. Germline CDR1 and CDR2: SGHAT and FQDESV (reference sequence). The DNA for the CDR3 is TGTGCCAGCAGCTTAGACTTGGGTCAGGGGGCCTACGAGCAGTACTTC. This translates into CASSLDLGQGAYEQYF.

V gene TRBV5-8 combines with J gene TRBJ2-5; possible D gene TRBD1, 6 bases. The germline CDR1 and CDR2 sequences are SGHTS and YDEGEE. The CDR3 consists of 14 residues. The V end was cut by 5 bases, the J end by 5 bases, with 16 bases between. The DNA of the CDR3 is TGTGCCAGCAGTAGAAAAACAGGGATGGAGACCCAGTACTTC. Translation gives CASSRKTGMETQYF. Supplemented by reference TRBV5-8 and TRBJ2-5, the full variable domain reads EAGVTQSPTHLIKTRGQQATLRCSPISGHTSVYWYQQALGLGLQFLLWYDEGEERNRGNFPPRFSGRQFPNYSSELNVNALELEDSALYLCASSRKTGMETQYFGPGTRLLVL.

The rearrangement links TRBV15 to TRBJ2-7, with 9 bases fitting TRBD1. CDR1 is LNHNV, CDR2 YYDKDF, per germline (reference sequence). V was clipped by 3 bases and J by 0 bases; unmatched bases: 6. The CDR3 extends over 16 amino acids. CDR3 bases: TGTGCCACCAGCAGCTCCGGGACAGGGCTCTCCTACGAGCAGTACTTC. Translation gives CATSSSGTGLSYEQYF. Combining the CDR3 with reference TRBV15 and TRBJ2-7 gives the whole variable domain DAMVIQNPRYQVTQFGKPVTLSCSQTLNHNVMYWYQQKSSQAPKLLFHYYDKDFNNEADTPDNFQSRRPNTSFCFLDIRSPGLGDTAMYLCATSSSGTGLSYEQYFGPGTRLTVT.

The rearrangement links TRBV15 to TRBJ2-4; 7 bases align to TRBD2. Trimming cost V 2 bases and J 8 bases; bases outside gene matches: 15. This CDR3 comprises 17 residues. CDR1 LNHNV and CDR2 YYDKDF come from the germline V gene (reference sequence). Here the CDR3 reads CATSRPMGGGKSDIQYF. The DNA for the CDR3 is TGTGCCACCAGCAGACCCATGGGGGGGGGAAAATCTGACATTCAGTACTTC. The whole variable domain, remainder taken from reference TRBV15 and TRBJ2-4, is DAMVIQNPRYQVTQFGKPVTLSCSQTLNHNVMYWYQQKSSQAPKLLFHYYDKDFNNEADTPDNFQSRRPNTSFCFLDIRSPGLGDTAMYLCATSRPMGGGKSDIQYFGAGTRLSVL.

The chain is built from TRBV5-1 and TRBJ1-4; D gene unclear. The germline V gene encodes CDR1 SGHRS and CDR2 YFSETQ. Trimming cost V 3 bases and J 4 bases, with 10 bases left between them. The CDR3 is 14 residues long. As DNA, the CDR3 is TGCGCCAGCAGCTCCGGAGGGATTAATGAAAAACTGTTTTTT. Its translation is CASSSGGINEKLFF.

V and J are TRBV7-8 and TRBJ1-1; D is ambiguous. In germline, CDR1 is SGHVS, CDR2 FQNEAQ. With 1 base removed from V and 2 bases from J, the gap between germline ends came to 5 bases. The CDR3 is 13 amino acids. CDR3 protein: CASSLDPNTEAFF. CDR3 DNA sequence: TGTGCCAGCAGCTTAGATCCTAACACTGAAGCTTTCTTT.

The chain recombines TRBV6-1 with TRBJ1-4; 10 bases align to TRBD1. V gave up 6 bases and J gave up 10 bases; unmatched junction bases: 8. This CDR3 has 14 residues. The germline CDR1 and CDR2 sequences are MNHNS and SASEGT. CDR3 nucleotide sequence: TGTGCCAGCAGCGAGGCTGGGACAGGGGCAAAACTGTTTTTT. Protein sequence: CASSEAGTGAKLFF.

On this clone itself: Germline is not matched at one junction end, which may reflect a read error. The CDR3 coding sequence is TGTGCCAGCAGTGAGAAGACAGCCTATCGCTACACCTTC. Amino acid sequence: CASSEKTAYRYTF. The genes are TRBV2 and TRBJ1-2; possible D gene TRBD1, 5 bases. This CDR3 contains 13 residues. Germline V gene sequence: CDR1 SNHLY, CDR2 FYNNEI.

J is TRBJ2-1 and V is TRBV9; the D gene is possibly TRBD1 (7 bases). V lost 4 bases and J lost 5, with 13 bases in between. The germline V gene has CDR1 SGDLS and CDR2 YYNGEE. The CDR3 loop spans 14 amino acids. The CDR3 region has the DNA TGTGCCAGCAGCAGGGGGGACAGTAACAATGAGCAGTTCTTC. As protein: CASSRGDSNNEQFF.

CDR3 sequence: CASSLLAGGSYTGELFF. The DNA of the CDR3 is TGTGCCAGCAGCCTCCTAGCGGGGGGCAGCTACACCGGGGAGCTGTTTTTT. The gene calls are TRBV7-2 and TRBJ2-2; 11 nucleotides line up with TRBD2. V gave up 5 bases and J gave up 3 bases; unmatched junction bases: 8. The germline V gene encodes CDR1 SGHTA and CDR2 FQGNSA. The CDR3 covers 17 residues. Combining the CDR3 with reference TRBV7-2 and TRBJ2-2 gives the whole variable domain GAGVSQSPSNKVTEKGKDVELRCDPISGHTALYWYRQSLGQGLEFLIYFQGNSAPDKSGLPSDRFSAERTGGSVSTLTIQRTQQEDSAVYLCASSLLAGGSYTGELFFGEGSRLTVL.

In its sample, this clone was seen a few times. An end of the junction differs from the germline gene, which may be a read error. The J gene is TRBJ1-2, the V gene TRBV11-3; perhaps TRBD1 as D (6 bases). CDR1 is SGHNT and CDR2 is YENEEA in the germline V gene. CDR3 length: 13 amino acids. CDR3 coding DNA: TGTGCCAGCAGCTCACAGGGTAACGATGGCTACACCTTC. The encoded protein is CASSSQGNDGYTF.

This clone was observed a single time. This chain connects TRBV6-1 to TRBJ1-2; 8 nucleotides agree with TRBD1. Germline-derived CDR1 and CDR2 are MNHNS and SASEGT. Germline trimming cut 10 bases from V and 0 bases from J; bases unmatched to any gene: 4. The CDR3 runs to 13 residues. The CDR3 is CATGTGTNYGYTF. The DNA for the CDR3 is TGTGCCACAGGGACAGGAACTAACTATGGCTACACCTTC.

This chain uses TRBV2 with TRBJ2-7, with a possible D match to TRBD1 (5 bases). V lost 6 bases to trimming and J lost 6 bases, with 15 bases between them. Germline V gives CDR1 SNHLY, CDR2 FYNNEI. The CDR3 extends over 13 amino acids. Written as DNA, the CDR3 is TGTGCCAGCAGAGAGACAGAGATCGGCGAGCAGTACTTC. Its translation is CASRETEIGEQYF.

The rearrangement links TRBV21-1 to TRBJ2-3; the tabulated D call, TRBD2, remains unverified against the DNA. TRBV21-1 is labeled a pseudogene. This CDR3 has 15 amino acids. CDR3 in amino acids: CASSQGGRIADTQYF. CDR3 coding DNA: TGTGCCAGCAGTCAGGGAGGCCGCATAGCAGATACGCAGTATTTT.

The chain joins TRBV7-9 to TRBJ2-7, with 8 bases matching TRBD2. Germline V gene sequence: CDR1 SEHNR, CDR2 FQNEAQ (reference sequence). There are 15 residues in the CDR3. The junction had 4 bases not matched to a gene; V was cut back by 3 bases and J by 0 bases. The CDR3, as DNA: TGTGCCAGCAGCTTCAAGACTAGCGACTCCTACGAGCAGTACTTC. This codes for CASSFKTSDSYEQYF.

This clone has more than one count but fewer than ten. The chain carries TRBV18 and TRBJ1-5; 8 bases map to TRBD1. Germline CDR1 and CDR2: KGHSH and LQKENI. J lost 6 bases, V lost 2 bases, and 6 bases had no gene match. The CDR3 extends over 15 amino acids. The CDR3: CASSPGQGGSQPQHF. The CDR3 region has the DNA TGTGCCAGCTCACCAGGACAGGGCGGTTCTCAGCCCCAGCATTTT.

The chain couples TRBV19 to TRBJ1-2; D is undetermined. V lost 4 bases and J lost 6, with 12 bases in between. This CDR3 has 13 amino acids. CDR1 is LNHDA, CDR2 SQIVND, per germline (reference sequence). For the CDR3, the DNA is TGTGCCAGTAGTAAGGTGGGAGGGAATGGCTACACCTTC. The encoded protein is CASSKVGGNGYTF.

The V gene is TRBV7-8, the J gene TRBJ2-5, with a tentative D call TRBD1 (5 bases). V lost 2 bases, J lost 7 bases, and 14 bases lay in between. The CDR3 consists of 14 residues. CDR1 is SGHVS, CDR2 FQNEAQ, per germline. CDR3 region: CASSLRSYQGTQYF. The CDR3 DNA reads TGTGCCAGCAGCTTAAGGTCGTACCAGGGGACCCAGTACTTC.

The table lists this clone with a count of one. This chain links TRBV6-6 with TRBJ1-2; 10 nucleotides align to TRBD1. Looked up from germline, CDR1 is MNHNY and CDR2 is SVGAGI (reference sequence). The CDR3 runs 15 residues. The V gene end was trimmed by 0 bases and the J gene end by 6 bases; junction bases not matched to a gene: 4. The CDR3 is CASSYSDRGPHGYTF. The CDR3 DNA sequence: TGTGCCAGCAGTTACTCCGACAGGGGGCCCCATGGCTACACCTTC.

The V gene is TRBV11-2, the J gene TRBJ2-7; 7 nucleotides line up with TRBD1. CDR1 is SGHAT and CDR2 is FQNNGV in the germline V gene. J lost 0 bases, V lost 1 base, and 12 bases had no gene match. This CDR3 contains 18 residues. CDR3 sequence: CASSLGDGWDSLSYEQYF. The DNA of the CDR3 is TGTGCCAGCAGCTTAGGGGATGGGTGGGACAGCCTCTCCTACGAGCAGTACTTC.

This chain connects TRBV5-8 to TRBJ2-3; D is undetermined. V was clipped by 1 base and J by 1 base, with 10 bases between them. CDR3 length: 15 amino acids. In germline, CDR1 is SGHTS, CDR2 YDEGEE. The CDR3 here is CASSLMKLGTDTQYF. DNA for the CDR3: TGTGCCAGCAGCTTGATGAAGCTTGGCACAGATACGCAGTATTTT.

V is TRBV30 and J is TRBJ1-2, with D perhaps TRBD1 (5 bases). The length of the CDR3 is 12 residues. Germline assignment: CDR1 GTSNPN and CDR2 SVGIG (reference sequence). V was pared by 2 bases and J by 8 bases, with 12 bases between. CDR3 loop: CAWSPISGGYTF. The CDR3, as DNA: TGTGCCTGGAGTCCGATTTCAGGGGGCTACACCTTC.